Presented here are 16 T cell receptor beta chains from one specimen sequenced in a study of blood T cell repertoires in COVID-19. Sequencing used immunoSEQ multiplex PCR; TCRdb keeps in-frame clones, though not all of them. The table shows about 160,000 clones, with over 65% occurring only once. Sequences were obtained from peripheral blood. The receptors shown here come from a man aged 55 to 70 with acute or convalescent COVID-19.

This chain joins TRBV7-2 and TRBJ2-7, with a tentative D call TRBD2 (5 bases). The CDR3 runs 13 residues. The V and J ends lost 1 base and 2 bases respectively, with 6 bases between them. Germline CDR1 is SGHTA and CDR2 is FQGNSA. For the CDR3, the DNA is TGTGCCAGCAGCTTAGGGCGGGCCTACGAGCAGTACTTC. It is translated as CASSLGRAYEQYF.

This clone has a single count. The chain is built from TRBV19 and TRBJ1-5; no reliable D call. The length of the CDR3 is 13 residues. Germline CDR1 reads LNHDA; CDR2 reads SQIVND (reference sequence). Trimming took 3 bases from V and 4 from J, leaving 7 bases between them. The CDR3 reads CASSMNRNQPQHF. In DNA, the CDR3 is TGTGCCAGTAGTATGAATCGGAATCAGCCCCAGCATTTT.

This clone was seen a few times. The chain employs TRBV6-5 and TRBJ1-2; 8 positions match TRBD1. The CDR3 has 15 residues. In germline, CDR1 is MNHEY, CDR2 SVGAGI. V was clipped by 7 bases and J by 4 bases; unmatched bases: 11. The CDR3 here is CASTRAGQGAYGYTF. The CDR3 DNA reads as TGTGCCAGCACCAGGGCCGGACAGGGAGCCTATGGCTACACCTTC.

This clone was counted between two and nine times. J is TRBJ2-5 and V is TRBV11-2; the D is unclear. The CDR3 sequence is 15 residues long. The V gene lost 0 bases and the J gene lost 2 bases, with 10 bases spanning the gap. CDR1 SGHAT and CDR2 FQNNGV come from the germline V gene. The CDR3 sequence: CASSLEGRLQETQYF. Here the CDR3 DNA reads TGTGCCAGCAGCTTAGAGGGCAGGCTACAAGAGACCCAGTACTTC.

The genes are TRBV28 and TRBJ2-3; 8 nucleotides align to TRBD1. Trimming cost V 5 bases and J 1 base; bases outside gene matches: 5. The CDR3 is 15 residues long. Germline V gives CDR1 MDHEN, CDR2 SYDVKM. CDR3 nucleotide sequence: TGTGCCAGCAGTCCTACGACAGGGGGCACAGATACGCAGTATTTT. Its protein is CASSPTTGGTDTQYF. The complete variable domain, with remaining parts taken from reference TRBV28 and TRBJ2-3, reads DVKVTQSSRYLVKRTGEKVFLECVQDMDHENMFWYRQDPGLGLRLIYFSYDVKMKEKGDIPEGYSVSREKKERFSLILESASTNQTSMYLCASSPTTGGTDTQYFGPGTRLTVL.

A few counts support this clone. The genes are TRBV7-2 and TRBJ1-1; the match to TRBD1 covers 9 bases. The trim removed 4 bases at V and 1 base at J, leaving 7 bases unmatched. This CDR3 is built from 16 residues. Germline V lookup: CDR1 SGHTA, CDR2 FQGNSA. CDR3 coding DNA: TGTGCCAGCAGCTCCACAGGGGGCGGACCGAACACTGAAGCTTTCTTT. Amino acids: CASSSTGGGPNTEAFF.

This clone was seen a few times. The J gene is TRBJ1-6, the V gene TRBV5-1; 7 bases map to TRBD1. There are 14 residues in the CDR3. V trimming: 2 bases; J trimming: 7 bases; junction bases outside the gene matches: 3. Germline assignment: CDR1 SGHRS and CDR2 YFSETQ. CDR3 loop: CASSFDRENSPLHF. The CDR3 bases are TGCGCCAGCAGCTTTGACAGGGAAAATTCACCCCTCCACTTT.

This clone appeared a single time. CDR3 DNA: TGTGCTAGTGGTTCGAGACAGGGGGAAGGGCAGCCCCAGCATTTT. This encodes CASGSRQGEGQPQHF. The chain uses TRBV12-5 and TRBJ1-5; 9 bases line up with TRBD1. CDR3 size: 15 residues. The germline V gene encodes CDR1 LGHNT and CDR2 FRNRAP. Trimming cost V 4 bases and J 7 bases; bases outside gene matches: 8.

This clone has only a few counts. The CDR3 is CASRGGSSYEQYF. For the CDR3, the DNA is TGTGCCAGTCGCGGGGGGTCGTCCTACGAGCAGTACTTC. This chain joins TRBV27 and TRBJ2-7; 8 nucleotides align to TRBD2. Germline CDR1 reads MNHEY; CDR2 reads SMNVEV (reference sequence). The CDR3 runs to 13 residues. Germline trimming cut 9 bases from V and 1 base from J; bases unmatched to any gene: 5.

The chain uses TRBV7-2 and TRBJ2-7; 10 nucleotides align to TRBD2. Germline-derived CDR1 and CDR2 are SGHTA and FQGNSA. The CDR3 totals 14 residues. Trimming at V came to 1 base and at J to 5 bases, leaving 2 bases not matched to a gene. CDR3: CASSLVAGGDEQYF. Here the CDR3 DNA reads TGTGCCAGCAGCTTAGTAGCGGGGGGAGACGAGCAGTACTTC.

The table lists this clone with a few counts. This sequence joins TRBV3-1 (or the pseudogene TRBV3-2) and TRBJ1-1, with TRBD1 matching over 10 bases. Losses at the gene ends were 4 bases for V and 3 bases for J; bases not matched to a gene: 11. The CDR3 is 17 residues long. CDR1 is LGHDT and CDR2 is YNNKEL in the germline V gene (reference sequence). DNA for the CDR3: TGTGCCAGCAGCCCTCACGTCGGGACAGGGGCGGACACTGAAGCTTTCTTT. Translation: CASSPHVGTGADTEAFF.

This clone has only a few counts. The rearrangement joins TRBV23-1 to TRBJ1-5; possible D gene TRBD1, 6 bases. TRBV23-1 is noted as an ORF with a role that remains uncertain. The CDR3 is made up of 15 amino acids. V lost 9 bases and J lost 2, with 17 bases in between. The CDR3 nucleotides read TGCGCCAGAGTCGTCTACAGGGCGGGCAATCAGCCCCAGCATTTT. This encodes CARVVYRAGNQPQHF.

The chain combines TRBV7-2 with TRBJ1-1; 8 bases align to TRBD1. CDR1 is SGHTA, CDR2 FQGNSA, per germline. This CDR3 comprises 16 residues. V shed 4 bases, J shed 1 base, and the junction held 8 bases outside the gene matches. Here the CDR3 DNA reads TGTGCCAGCAGCTCGCAAGACAGGGGCTCGAACACTGAAGCTTTCTTT. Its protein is CASSSQDRGSNTEAFF.

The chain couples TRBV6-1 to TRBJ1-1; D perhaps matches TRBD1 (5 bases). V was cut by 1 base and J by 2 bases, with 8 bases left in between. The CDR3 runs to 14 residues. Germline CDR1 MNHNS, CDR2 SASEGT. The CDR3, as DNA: TGTGCCAGCAGTGAAGGGACAAGAAACACTGAAGCTTTCTTT. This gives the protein CASSEGTRNTEAFF.

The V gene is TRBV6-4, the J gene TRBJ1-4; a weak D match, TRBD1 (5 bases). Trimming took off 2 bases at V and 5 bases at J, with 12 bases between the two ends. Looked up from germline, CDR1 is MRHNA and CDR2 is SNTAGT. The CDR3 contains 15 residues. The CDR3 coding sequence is TGTGCCAGCAGTGACCGGGGGGAGGGGAATGAAAAACTGTTTTTT. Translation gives CASSDRGEGNEKLFF.

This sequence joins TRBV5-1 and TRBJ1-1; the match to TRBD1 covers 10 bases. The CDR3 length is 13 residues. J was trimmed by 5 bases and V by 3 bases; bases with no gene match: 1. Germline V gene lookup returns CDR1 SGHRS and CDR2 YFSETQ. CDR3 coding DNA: TGCGCCAGCAGCTGGACAGGGGGGACTGAAGCTTTCTTT. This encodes CASSWTGGTEAFF.